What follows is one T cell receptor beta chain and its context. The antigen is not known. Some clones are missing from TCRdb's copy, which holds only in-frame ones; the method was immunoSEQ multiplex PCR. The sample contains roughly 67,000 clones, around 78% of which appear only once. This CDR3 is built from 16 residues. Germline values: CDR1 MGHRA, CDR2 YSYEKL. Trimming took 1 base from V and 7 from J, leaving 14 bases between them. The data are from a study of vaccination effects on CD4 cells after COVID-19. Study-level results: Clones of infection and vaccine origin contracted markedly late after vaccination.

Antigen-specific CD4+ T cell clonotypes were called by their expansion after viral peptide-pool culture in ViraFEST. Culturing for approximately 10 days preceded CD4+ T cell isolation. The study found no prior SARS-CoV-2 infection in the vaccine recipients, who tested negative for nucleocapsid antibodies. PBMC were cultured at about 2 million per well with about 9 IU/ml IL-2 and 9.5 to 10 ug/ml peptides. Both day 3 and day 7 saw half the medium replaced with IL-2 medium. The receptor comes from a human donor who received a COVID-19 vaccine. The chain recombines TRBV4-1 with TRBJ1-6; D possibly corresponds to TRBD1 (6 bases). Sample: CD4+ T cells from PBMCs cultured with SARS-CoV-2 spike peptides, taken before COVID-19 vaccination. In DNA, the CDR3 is TGCGCCAGCAGCCAAGTCCTTGGACAGATCAATTCACCCCTCCACTTT. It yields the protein CASSQVLGQINSPLHF.